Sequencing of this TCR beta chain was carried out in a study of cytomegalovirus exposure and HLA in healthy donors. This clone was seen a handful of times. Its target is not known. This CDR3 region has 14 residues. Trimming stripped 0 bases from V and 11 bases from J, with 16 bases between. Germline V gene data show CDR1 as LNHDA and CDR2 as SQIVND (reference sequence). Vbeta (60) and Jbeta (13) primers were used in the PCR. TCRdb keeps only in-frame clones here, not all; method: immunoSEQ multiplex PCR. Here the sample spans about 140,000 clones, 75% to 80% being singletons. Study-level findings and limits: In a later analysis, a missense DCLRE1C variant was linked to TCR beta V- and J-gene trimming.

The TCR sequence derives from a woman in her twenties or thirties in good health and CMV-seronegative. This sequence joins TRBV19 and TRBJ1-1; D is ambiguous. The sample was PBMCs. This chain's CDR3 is CASSIDRGTFDAFF. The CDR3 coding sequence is TGTGCCAGTAGTATAGATCGGGGTACCTTTGACGCTTTCTTT.